This TCR beta chain was retrieved from a study of CXCR3-negative and CXCR3-positive naive CD8 T cells. 5' RACE that incorporated UMI labels was used to prepare the TRB cDNA libraries. TCRdb reprocessed the 5' RACE reads; each CDR3 protein has one entry and no DNA is given. The table for this sample gives about 62,000 distinct CDR3 sequences. The CDR3 runs 12 residues. Looked up from germline, CDR1 is SQVTM and CDR2 is ANQGSEA. J is TRBJ2-7 and V is TRBV29-1; without DNA, the TCRdb call of TRBD1 cannot be checked. Sample: naive CXCR3- CD8+ T cells from blood. Subset noted: CD45RO-CCR7+CD27+CD95- naive CD8+ T cells lacking CXCR3 (TNR3-). The receptor's source is a human donor in good health. Some clones in this sample may be carry-over from other donors' samples. Here the CDR3 reads CSVGGVRDEQYF.